The subject of this entry is one TCR beta chain. The data were obtained in a study of T-cell memory formation after mild COVID-19. As for the study in general: Among the donors, TCR clusters were largely specific to each donor.

A single record per CDR3 protein comes from TCRdb applying MiXCR to the 5' RACE reads. The table records about 320,000 distinct CDR3 sequences, approximately 15% of them present only once. The CDR3 consists of 13 residues. With 5 bases clipped from V and 5 bases from J, the junction kept 6 bases outside the gene matches. From germline, CDR1 is SGDLS and CDR2 YYNGEE. The chain has TRBV9 and TRBJ1-2, with TRBD1 matching over 7 bases. The sequencing sample was made of PBMCs or a T cell subset sorted from them (not recorded which). The receptor was derived from a man between 18 and 35 years old who had mild COVID-19 (a few samples of this study predate the infection). Cell type and time point are not known. CDR3 DNA sequence: TGTGCCAGCAGTGATACAGGGGAATATGGCTACACCTTC. Its translation: CASSDTGEYGYTF.